This T cell receptor (beta chain) was recorded in a study of cytotoxic CD8 clonotypes in ibrutinib-treated CLL. Across the whole study: Once treatment had gone on for a median of around eleven months, range 6 to 36, response samples were drawn. Regarding the study as a whole: Clonality went higher at ibrutinib response and then dropped back toward baseline at progression.

This table comes from immunoSEQ multiplex PCR, and its TCRdb copy is limited to in-frame clones, with some not included. The repertoire includes 55,000 to 80,000 clones, approximately 62% of them detected once, and roughly 14% sits in the top ten. The authors obtained roughly 2.2 micrograms of genomic DNA from cryopreserved PBMCs for TCR beta libraries. Concerning this clone itself: The antigen is unknown.

This clonotype was sampled from a human donor with chronic lymphocytic leukemia. Material: PBMCs, obtained after 12 months of ibrutinib treatment.

The CDR3 here is CASGKGSSYNEQFF. The CDR3 DNA is TGTGCCAGCGGAAAGGGGAGCTCCTACAATGAGCAGTTCTTC. The V call is TRBV9, the J call TRBJ2-1, with D possibly being TRBD1 or TRBD2 (5 bases each). Germline CDR1 reads SGDLS; CDR2 reads YYNGEE. V shed 7 bases and J shed 0 bases, with 11 bases lying between them. The CDR3 contains 14 residues.